The present TCR beta chain was sequenced within a study of T cell repertoires in cytomegalovirus infection. TCRdb reprocessed the reads with MiXCR, giving one entry per CDR3 protein. The data hold 300,000 to 450,000 distinct CDR3 sequences, with around 18% observed a single time. This clonotype has a handful of counts. CDR1 and CDR2 (germline): SGHRS, YFSETQ. V dropped 4 bases and J dropped 5 bases, with 16 bases sitting between them. The CDR3 runs to 14 residues. This chain uses TRBV5-1 with TRBJ2-7; tentative D call: TRBD2 (6 bases). The sequencing input was PBMCs. The TCR sequence derives from a human donor in good health (CMV status not recorded). Some clones in this sample may be carry-over from other donors' samples. The CDR3 here is CASSPWGVTHEQYF. As DNA, the CDR3 is TGCGCCAGCAGCCCCTGGGGGGTGACCCACGAGCAGTACTTC. The full variable domain, completed using reference TRBV5-1 and TRBJ2-7, is KAGVTQTPRYLIKTRGQQVTLSCSPISGHRSVSWYQQTPGQGLQFLFEYFSETQRNKGNFPGRFSGRQFSNSRSEMNVSTLELGDSALYLCASSPWGVTHEQYFGPGTRLTVT.